This TCR beta chain was profiled in a study of cytomegalovirus exposure and HLA in healthy donors. The PCR had 60 Vbeta and 13 Jbeta primers. The repertoire was sequenced with immunoSEQ multiplex PCR; TCRdb's copy has only in-frame clones and lacks some. The table shows fewer than 200,000 clones, with roughly 80% occurring only once. CDR1 MNHEY and CDR2 SVGAGI come from the germline V gene. The CDR3 has 13 residues. Trimming cost V 5 bases and J 6 bases, with 13 bases left between them. The clonotype originates from a woman aged 18-30 years in good health and CMV-seronegative. The source material was PBMCs. V is TRBV6-5 and J is TRBJ1-2; perhaps TRBD1 as D (6 bases). The CDR3 reads CASSPRGAHGYTF. The DNA for the CDR3 is TGTGCCAGCAGTCCCAGGGGCGCCCATGGCTACACCTTC.